A selection of T cell receptor beta chains follows, all from one sample in a study of human T cells and chemical hapten exposure. Each CDR3 protein gets one entry after TCRdb re-called the RACE reads with MiXCR. Found here are about 53,000 distinct CDR3 sequences, over 9% of them singletons; the top ten hold 8% to 10%. The sequences come from whole blood, collected in connection with sensitization to the hapten diphenylcyclopropenone (DPC). The receptors were sampled from a man aged 40-55 years with alopecia areata. Some clones in this sample may be carry-over from other donors' samples. Each CDR3 is given with its conserved first and last residue. The D gene is left open where the match is weak. Clone size is given for some rows only: seen once, a few or many times, or a class if the clone is expanded.

J	V	size	D	DNA	CDR3
TRBJ2-7	TRBV7-9	.	.	TGTGCCAGCAGCTTAGGTGACACTGCCGAGTACTTC	CASSLGDTAEYF
TRBJ2-3	TRBV5-1	.	TRBD2	TGCGCCAGCAGCACCGGGGGAGGGCCAGTCGCAAATACGCAGTATTTT	CASSTGGGPVANTQYF
TRBJ2-2	TRBV11-2	.	TRBD2	TGTGCCAGCAGCTTGACTAGCGGGAGGATAGTCGGGGAGCTGTTTTTT	CASSLTSGRIVGELFF
TRBJ1-1	TRBV6-5	few	.	TGTGCCAGCAAAGGAAACGGGTACACTGAAGCTTTCTTT	CASKGNGYTEAFF
TRBJ2-7	TRBV5-4	many	TRBD1	TGTGCCAGCAGCTTTAATCCCGGGACAGATTACGAGCAGTACTTC	CASSFNPGTDYEQYF
TRBJ2-1	TRBV20-1	few	.	TGCAGTGCCACGGTGGCGGGATGGAATGAGCAGTTCTTC	CSATVAGWNEQFF
TRBJ2-2	TRBV10-2	many	TRBD1	TGCGCCAGCAGGACAGGGACCGGGGAGCTGTTTTTT	CASRTGTGELFF
TRBJ2-1	TRBV24-1	.	.	TGTGCCACCAGTGATTTTGATGAGCAGTTCTTC	CATSDFDEQFF
TRBJ2-1	TRBV7-9	few	TRBD2	TGTGCCAGCAGCTTAGGTAGCTTGGTACTAGCGGGAGATAATGAGCAGTTCTTC	CASSLGSLVLAGDNEQFF
TRBJ1-6	TRBV23-1	few	TRBD1	TGCGCCAGCAGTCAAGCGGAGTGGACAGGGGGGAATTCACCCCTCCACTTT	CASSQAEWTGGNSPLHF
TRBJ1-1	TRBV2	.	TRBD1	TGTGCCAGCAGTGAACCGACAGGGCCTGAAGCTTTCTTT	CASSEPTGPEAFF
TRBJ1-6	TRBV5-6	many	TRBD1	TGTGCCAGCAGCTTACTATCAACCGGGACAGGGAATAATTCACCCCTCCACTTT	CASSLLSTGTGNNSPLHF
TRBJ1-6	TRBV5-1	few	TRBD1	TGCGCCAGCAGCTTGGGGGACAGAAATAATTCACCCCTCCACTTT	CASSLGDRNNSPLHF
TRBJ2-4	TRBV12-3/TRBV12-4	.	.	TGTGCCAGCAGCCCCCCCCGTCAGGCCAAAAACATTCAGTACTTC	CASSPPRQAKNIQYF
TRBJ2-1	TRBV7-6	few	.	TGTGCCAGCAGCTCCTCTAGTGGATTACTTTTATACAATGAGCAGTTCTTC	CASSSSSGLLLYNEQFF
TRBJ2-3	TRBV7-2	.	.	TGTGCCAGCAGCTTAGCGGGAGAAAAGCCAGATACGCAGTATTTT	CASSLAGEKPDTQYF
TRBJ2-2	TRBV29-1	.	.	TGCGGGGTAGGGGATGGCACCGGGGAGCTGTTTTTT	CGVGDGTGELFF
TRBJ1-1	TRBV12-3/TRBV12-4	.	.	TGTGCCAGCAGTGACGAAATATATGAAGCTTTCTTT	CASSDEIYEAFF
TRBJ1-6	TRBV6-5	many	.	TGTGCCAGCAGTCGTTCGACATTCCCCGTTGACAATTCACCCCTCCACTTT	CASSRSTFPVDNSPLHF
TRBJ1-4	TRBV3-1	many	TRBD1	TGTGCCAGCAGCCCACAGGGGGCGGATGAAAAACTGTTTTTT	CASSPQGADEKLFF
TRBJ2-5	TRBV2	few	.	TGTGCCAGCAGACCCGAAGAGACCCAGTACTTC	CASRPEETQYF
TRBJ2-1	TRBV20-1	.	TRBD2	TGCAGTGCTTTCCCTCCTAGCGGGAGGGGACCATACAATGAGCAGTTCTTC	CSAFPPSGRGPYNEQFF
TRBJ1-2	TRBV30	.	.	TGTGCCTGGGACATGATTAACTATGGCTACACCTTC	CAWDMINYGYTF
TRBJ1-2	TRBV7-9	few	.	TGTGCCAGCAGAGCGGATGGCTACACCTTC	CASRADGYTF
TRBJ2-5	TRBV28	.	TRBD1	TGTGCCAGCAGTTCCACAGGGGGCGAGGAGACCCAGTACTTC	CASSSTGGEETQYF
TRBJ2-1	TRBV9	.	.	TGTGCCAGCAGCCCACCCTCCTACAATGAGCAGTTCTTC	CASSPPSYNEQFF
TRBJ1-3	TRBV19	.	.	TGTGCCAGTAGCCCTCAGACAATCTCTGGAAACACCATATATTTT	CASSPQTISGNTIYF
TRBJ1-1	TRBV3-2	many	.	TGTGCCAGCAGACCCGAAGAAGACACTGAAGCTTTCTTT	CASRPEEDTEAFF
TRBJ1-5	TRBV19	many	TRBD1	TGTGCCAGTAGACCCAACCGACAGGGGGACAATCAGCCCCAGCATTTT	CASRPNRQGDNQPQHF
TRBJ1-6	TRBV20-1	few	TRBD1	TGCAGTGCTACCCTCAGCGAGGGGGACAGCTCACCCCTCCACTTT	CSATLSEGDSSPLHF
TRBJ1-2	TRBV20-1	.	.	TGCAGTGCTTTCCGGGGCGGGACAAACTATGGCTACACCTTC	CSAFRGGTNYGYTF
TRBJ1-4	TRBV27	.	.	TGTGCCAGCAGAACAGGGGAAAAACTGTTTTTT	CASRTGEKLFF
TRBJ2-5	TRBV6-6	few	.	TGTGCCAGCAGTTACTCGAGAGCGGGGACAGATAAAGAGACCCAGTACTTC	CASSYSRAGTDKETQYF
TRBJ2-3	TRBV10-2	many	TRBD2	TGCGCCAGCAGATTGCGGGAGGGAGATACGCAGTATTTT	CASRLREGDTQYF
TRBJ2-7	TRBV12-3/TRBV12-4	few	.	TGTGCCAGCACTACGGACGGAGGCGAGCAGTACTTC	CASTTDGGEQYF
TRBJ2-2	TRBV7-6	.	.	TGTGCCAGCAGCTTAGTACAGGGCGTCACCGGGGAGCTGTTTTTT	CASSLVQGVTGELFF
TRBJ2-5	TRBV3-1	many	.	TGTGCCAGCAGCTTCTTAGATACGGGAGCCCAGTACTTC	CASSFLDTGAQYF
TRBJ2-5	TRBV12-3/TRBV12-4	few	.	TGTGCCAGCAGTAATGGGGGCAACTTATGGACCCAGTACTTC	CASSNGGNLWTQYF
TRBJ2-5	TRBV7-2	.	.	TGTGCCAGCAGCCCCGGGGTTAAAGAGACCCAGTACTTC	CASSPGVKETQYF
TRBJ2-1	TRBV12-3/TRBV12-4	few	TRBD2	TGTGCCAGCAACGGACTAGCGGGCCCATCCTACAATGAGCAGTTCTTC	CASNGLAGPSYNEQFF
TRBJ1-6	TRBV10-3	many	.	TGTGCCTCTAAACAGGCGGGCGGGAATTCACCCCTCCACTTT	CASKQAGGNSPLHF
TRBJ2-1	TRBV11-2	many	TRBD2	TGTGCCAGCAGCTTACAAACCCCTAGGAGCGGGAGTCTGAATGAGCAGTTCTTC	CASSLQTPRSGSLNEQFF
TRBJ1-1	TRBV20-1	.	.	TGCAGTGCTGGTACAAGGAACACTGAAGCTTTCTTT	CSAGTRNTEAFF
TRBJ1-6	TRBV6-5	few	TRBD1	TGTGCCAGCAGTTACTCGGACAGGGGGCATTCACCCCTCCACTTT	CASSYSDRGHSPLHF
TRBJ2-2	TRBV6-1	.	.	TGTGCCAGCAGTCCTCGACACCATGGGACCGGGGAGCTGTTTTTT	CASSPRHHGTGELFF
TRBJ2-1	TRBV29-1	few	.	TGCAGCGTTGAGAACAAACTCTCCTACAATGAGCAGTTCTTC	CSVENKLSYNEQFF
TRBJ1-1	TRBV29-1	.	.	TGCAGCGGGACCACCGGGGGTGCTGAAGCTTTCTTT	CSGTTGGAEAFF
TRBJ1-2	TRBV7-2	few	.	TGTGCCAGCAGCTCACTGAGGGGATTTCTTGGCTACACCTTC	CASSSLRGFLGYTF
TRBJ1-2	TRBV20-1	many	.	TGCAGTGCTAGAGGTGGCAGGGGCAATGGCTACACCTTC	CSARGGRGNGYTF
TRBJ1-5	TRBV9	few	.	TGTGCCAGCAGCGTAGACCCCAATCAGCCCCAGCATTTT	CASSVDPNQPQHF
TRBJ2-6	TRBV27	many	.	TGTGCCAGCAGTCCAACAGGCTCCGGGGCCAACGTCCTGACTTTC	CASSPTGSGANVLTF